This TCR beta chain was identified in a study of blood T cell repertoires in COVID-19 (TCRdb year 2020). At the level of the whole study: Samples covering the acute and convalescent phases of COVID-19 were provided by collaborators in the United States, Italy and Spain. The prospective study material was composed of cDNA or gDNA derived from T cells, B-cell-depleted T cells, or PBMCs. The dataset comprised deeply sampled blood TCRbeta repertoires from subjects exposed to, actively infected with, or recovered from COVID-19. The repertoires were made available in a free public database intended to serve as a resource for research on the immune response to SARS-CoV-2. The samples were drawn from the first 160 participants of the ongoing ImmuneRACE study and from some 1,300 subjects provided by 6 global collaborators. Nearly every sample came with metadata listing a de-identified subject ID, COVID-19 status, age in years and sex. Where available, HLA class I and class II types were taken from metadata supplied by the sample provider and were not determined by assay-based typing. Results and caveats for the whole study, not just this receptor: The quantity of clinical and demographic metadata differed by source and by participant and was supplied without curation.

From cysteine to phenylalanine, the CDR3 is 16 amino acids long. Of the read, only the CDR3 DNA is kept; its 48 bases are in frame from base 1. For this chain, trimming is 4 bases at the V end and 5 bases at the J end, and the number of junction bases without a gene match is 12. Reading the germline V gene gives CDR1 SGHRS and CDR2 YFSETQ. Each collaborating institution followed its own protocols to collect whole blood in K2EDTA tubes. For TCRbeta analysis, collaborator samples were shipped as frozen whole blood, as isolated PBMCs, or as DNA extracted from either sample type. TCRbeta CDR3 regions were amplified from genomic DNA using the immunoSEQ Assay, a bias-controlled multiplex PCR. Per the authors' processing: Nucleated cell counts per sample were estimated from amplification of reference gene primers within the assay. To quantify the absolute abundance of each unique TCRbeta CDR3 rearrangement, sequence reads were collapsed and filtered. Productive Simpson clonality was computed per sample as the square root of Simpson's diversity index over productive rearrangements. The table was pulled from immuneACCESS by TCRdb, which kept in-frame rearrangements only. Such tables lose some clones; where checked, under half of the loss comes from unresolved V genes, and the rest has no known cause. The V and J calls and clone size were taken over from that table, and D and trimming were inferred from the DNA. The table for this sample lists about 490,000 clones; approximately 85% of them were counted only once. The ten biggest clones cover approximately 2.9% of the sample.

A note on this clone: Its cognate antigen has yet to be identified. No base qualities exist here, and no much larger clone lies one base off it.

The receptor chain draws on TRBV5-1 and TRBJ1-1, with 9 central nucleotides matching TRBD1. The TCR comes from a human donor in a cohort sampled during active COVID-19. The sample consisted of peripheral blood. The DNA is as follows: TGCGCCAGCAGCCCCGCTTCACAGGGGGCTCAGACTGAAGCTTTCTTT. Its protein reads: CASSPASQGAQTEAFF.